Each of the 29 T cell receptor beta chains below was sequenced from the same sample in a study of follicular helper T cells after annual influenza vaccination. The time point here: 2015-2016 season, pre-vaccination. Data came from immunoSEQ multiplex PCR; TCRdb stores just in-frame clones and leaves some out. Among about 9,300 clones, over 85% were seen once, and the ten largest hold 0.47%. The specimen comprised CXCR5+ CD38- circulating T follicular helper cells from blood, sampled on the day of influenza vaccination. Subset denoted: circulating Tfh, non-naive CD4+CXCR5+PD-1+ (ICOS+CD38+ or ICOS-CD38-). These receptors came from an adult who received the influenza vaccine.

This chain connects TRBV5-5 to TRBJ2-3; the D is unclear. Trimming removed 2 bases from V and 6 bases from J, with 10 bases in between. Germline V lookup: CDR1 SGHKS, CDR2 YYEKEE (reference sequence). The length of the CDR3 is 13 residues. The CDR3 coding sequence is TGTGCCAGCAGCTTCGGCGTCAGGGATACGCAGTATTTT. Its protein product is CASSFGVRDTQYF.

V and J are TRBV29-1 and TRBJ2-5; no clear D. CDR1 and CDR2 (germline): SQVTM, ANQGSEA. The CDR3 runs to 12 residues. Trimming removed 4 bases at V and 2 bases at J, with 8 bases between. CDR3 DNA: TGCAGCGTTGGTTTCGGGCAAGAGACCCAGTACTTC. Translating it yields CSVGFGQETQYF.

The chain links TRBV4-3 to TRBJ2-1; D is perhaps TRBD1 (7 bases). This CDR3 comprises 12 residues. V lost 7 bases and J 7 bases, leaving 11 bases between the germline ends. Germline CDR1 LGHNA, CDR2 YSLEER. The chain's CDR3 is CASTSGGNEQFF. As DNA, the CDR3 is TGCGCCAGCACCTCAGGGGGGAATGAGCAGTTCTTC.

The rearrangement uses TRBV5-1 and TRBJ1-4; no clear D. This CDR3 spans 15 amino acids. Trimming pared 3 bases from V and 0 bases from J, leaving 9 bases between. The germline V gene encodes CDR1 SGHRS and CDR2 YFSETQ. The CDR3 DNA follows: TGCGCCAGCAGCTCGACTTCTTCAACTAATGAAAAACTGTTTTTT. It codes for CASSSTSSTNEKLFF.

The V gene is TRBV11-2, the J gene TRBJ1-4; TRBD1 agrees at 7 bases. From germline, CDR1 is SGHAT and CDR2 FQNNGV. The CDR3 loop spans 14 amino acids. V lost 5 bases to trimming and J lost 0 bases; unmatched junction nucleotides: 0. In DNA form, the CDR3 reads TGTGCCAGCAGCCAGGGGGCAACTAATGAAAAACTGTTTTTT. This codes for CASSQGATNEKLFF.

The V call is TRBV4-3, the J call TRBJ1-4; D is perhaps TRBD1 (5 bases). Germline values: CDR1 LGHNA, CDR2 YSLEER. This CDR3 region has 13 residues. The V and J ends lost 4 bases and 7 bases respectively, with 10 bases between them. The CDR3 bases are TGCGCCAGCAGCCGGGGCCCTAGTGAAAAACTGTTTTTT. As protein: CASSRGPSEKLFF.

CDR3 sequence (DNA): TGTGCCAGCTCTCAGGACAGGACTAATGAAAAACTGTTTTTT. Its protein product is CASSQDRTNEKLFF. V usage is TRBV18 and J usage is TRBJ1-4; 7 bases map to TRBD1. The CDR3 has 14 residues. After removal of 6 bases from V and 2 bases from J, the junction contained 3 bases not matched to a gene. CDR1 and CDR2 from the germline V gene are KGHSH and LQKENI. The full variable domain, its missing parts supplied by reference TRBV18 and TRBJ1-4, is NAGVMQNPRHLVRRRGQEARLRCSPMKGHSHVYWYRQLPEEGLKFMVYLQKENIIDESGMPKERFSAEFPKEGPSILRIQQVVRGDSAAYFCASSQDRTNEKLFFGSGTQLSVL.

The CDR3 spells CATSRDLGGNYGYTF. In DNA form, the CDR3 reads TGTGCCACCAGCAGAGATCTTGGGGGAAACTATGGCTACACCTTC. The chain is built from TRBV15 and TRBJ1-2; possible D gene TRBD1, 5 bases. The CDR3 contains 15 residues. The V and J ends lost 0 bases and 2 bases respectively, with 10 bases between them. Germline values: CDR1 LNHNV, CDR2 YYDKDF (reference sequence).

The chain has TRBV6-5 and TRBJ2-3; tentatively, D is TRBD1 or TRBD2 (5 bases each). Trimming took off 8 bases at V and 3 bases at J, with 9 bases between the two ends. The CDR3 spans 12 residues. Germline loops: CDR1 MNHEY, CDR2 SVGAGI. CDR3 loop: CASGGGTDTQYF. CDR3 nucleotides: TGTGCCAGCGGGGGTGGTACAGATACGCAGTATTTT.

This clone was detected once. The chain has TRBV7-8 and TRBJ2-3; possibly TRBD2 for D (5 bases). The germline V gene has CDR1 SGHVS and CDR2 FQNEAQ. The CDR3 totals 16 residues. Trimming took off 5 bases at V and 3 bases at J, with 18 bases between the two ends. Here the CDR3 DNA reads TGTGCCAGCAGCCCCATCCCCTTGAGCGGAACAGATACGCAGTATTTT. Amino acid sequence: CASSPIPLSGTDTQYF.

This chain uses TRBV5-4 with TRBJ2-7; TRBD1 is a possible D gene (6 bases). V shed 4 bases and J shed 0 bases, with 14 bases lying between them. The germline CDR1 and CDR2 sequences are SGHNT and YYREEE (reference sequence). The CDR3 covers 15 residues. The CDR3 coding sequence is TGTGCCAGCAGCCCAGCCCAGGGGTCCTCCTACGAGCAGTACTTC. It codes for CASSPAQGSSYEQYF.

CDR3 DNA sequence: TGTGCCAGCAGTTTCGTCTCTGGAAACACCATATATTTT. This sequence encodes CASSFVSGNTIYF. V usage is TRBV25-1 and J usage is TRBJ1-3; D gene uncertain. Germline V gene data show CDR1 as MGHDK and CDR2 as SYGVNS. V was trimmed by 5 bases and J by 0 bases, leaving 5 bases between them. This CDR3 spans 13 amino acids.

The chain combines TRBV27 with TRBJ2-1; possible D gene TRBD2, 5 bases. Between the trimmed V and J ends, which lost 2 bases and 5 bases, there was a span of 7 bases. This CDR3 region has 13 residues. Per the germline V gene, CDR1 is MNHEY and CDR2 is SMNVEV (reference sequence). CDR3 bases: TGTGCCAGCAGTTTAGCGGGCGACAATGAGCAGTTCTTC. The encoded protein is CASSLAGDNEQFF.

The CDR3 here is CASSPGGVNEKLFF. The CDR3 nucleotides are TGTGCCAGCTCCCCAGGGGGGGTGAATGAAAAACTGTTTTTT. The rearrangement links TRBV2 to TRBJ1-4; TRBD1 aligns across 7 bases. The germline V gene encodes CDR1 SNHLY and CDR2 FYNNEI. V lost 8 bases and J lost 5; bases outside the gene matches: 8. CDR3 size: 14 residues.

This clone has only a few counts. J is TRBJ1-5 and V is TRBV6-6, with no clear D. Germline assignment: CDR1 MNHNY and CDR2 SVGAGI (reference sequence). The CDR3 consists of 15 residues. Trimming shortened V by 0 bases and J by 1 base, and 7 bases separated the two germline ends. This chain's CDR3 is CASSYSHRSNQPQHF. For the CDR3, the DNA is TGTGCCAGCAGTTACTCCCACAGAAGCAATCAGCCCCAGCATTTT.

The V and J genes are TRBV19 and TRBJ1-1; the D gene is possibly TRBD1 (6 bases). This CDR3 is 16 amino acids long. The V and J ends lost 4 bases and 0 bases respectively, with 15 bases between them. The V gene's germline CDR1 is LNHDA and CDR2 SQIVND (reference sequence). Here the CDR3 DNA reads TGTGCCAGTAGTAAAGCCCCCGGGACAATGAACACTGAAGCTTTCTTT. Translation gives CASSKAPGTMNTEAFF.

The J gene is TRBJ2-3, the V gene TRBV6-6; 7 bases fit TRBD1. The CDR3 has 13 amino acids. CDR1 MNHNY and CDR2 SVGAGI come from the germline V gene (reference sequence). V was clipped by 8 bases and J by 3 bases; unmatched bases: 5. In DNA, the CDR3 is TGTGCCAGCCTAGACAGGGTGACAGATACGCAGTATTTT. It translates to CASLDRVTDTQYF.

This clone was recorded once. V is TRBV5-4 and J is TRBJ2-2; 7 nucleotides line up with TRBD1. Germline values: CDR1 SGHNT, CDR2 YYREEE (reference sequence). This CDR3 comprises 15 residues. J gave up 7 bases and V 2 bases, and 8 bases lay outside the gene matches. CDR3: CASSFNDRALGELFF. The CDR3 bases are TGTGCCAGCAGCTTCAACGACAGGGCTCTCGGGGAGCTGTTTTTT.

This rearrangement joins TRBV4-3 to TRBJ2-3, with 8 bases that match TRBD2. V lost 1 base to trimming and J lost 0 bases; unmatched junction nucleotides: 6. CDR3 size: 17 residues. In germline, CDR1 is LGHNA, CDR2 YSLEER. The CDR3 loop is CASSQGSGGSSTDTQYF. CDR3 nucleotide sequence: TGCGCCAGCAGCCAAGGGTCGGGGGGGTCTAGCACAGATACGCAGTATTTT.

The chain employs TRBV9 and TRBJ1-3; D perhaps matches TRBD1 (5 bases). The CDR3 is 16 amino acids. CDR1 and CDR2 from the germline V gene are SGDLS and YYNGEE. With 2 bases removed from V and 1 base from J, the gap between germline ends came to 13 bases. CDR3 sequence: CASSVLIWGSGNTIYF. Here the CDR3 DNA reads TGTGCCAGCAGCGTCTTGATCTGGGGGTCTGGAAACACCATATATTTT. Full variable domain (rest looked up from reference TRBV9 and TRBJ1-3): DSGVTQTPKHLITATGQRVTLRCSPRSGDLSVYWYQQSLDQGLQFLIQYYNGEERAKGNILERFSAQQFPDLHSELNLSSLELGDSALYFCASSVLIWGSGNTIYFGEGSWLTVV.

This rearrangement joins TRBV9 to TRBJ2-7; D not resolved. The length of the CDR3 is 15 residues. Trimming took 0 bases from V and 2 from J, leaving 12 bases between them. Germline CDR1 reads SGDLS; CDR2 reads YYNGEE. CDR3 DNA sequence: TGTGCCAGCAGCGTAGGCCTCCAGAAACCCTACGAGCAGTACTTC. Translating it yields CASSVGLQKPYEQYF. The whole variable domain, remainder taken from reference TRBV9 and TRBJ2-7, is DSGVTQTPKHLITATGQRVTLRCSPRSGDLSVYWYQQSLDQGLQFLIQYYNGEERAKGNILERFSAQQFPDLHSELNLSSLELGDSALYFCASSVGLQKPYEQYFGPGTRLTVT.

This clone was recorded once. This chain connects TRBV4-1 to TRBJ1-4; D call uncertain. The germline V and J ends were trimmed by 4 bases and 0 bases, with 12 bases remaining between them. The CDR3 length is 16 residues. Looked up from germline, CDR1 is MGHRA and CDR2 is YSYEKL. The CDR3 sequence is CASSRARSTTNEKLFF. CDR3 nucleotides: TGCGCCAGCAGCCGAGCCCGCTCGACAACTAATGAAAAACTGTTTTTT.

This clone was counted a single time. This sequence joins TRBV4-2 and TRBJ2-1; 7 positions match TRBD1. Germline V gene lookup returns CDR1 LGHNA and CDR2 YNFKEQ. The CDR3 totals 14 residues. Trimming removed 4 bases from V and 5 bases from J; junction bases left unmatched: 5. This CDR3 is CASSLGQDDNEQFF. CDR3 nucleotides: TGTGCCAGCAGCCTAGGACAGGACGACAATGAGCAGTTCTTC.

The chain couples TRBV2 to TRBJ2-1; 16 positions match TRBD2. J gave up 9 bases and V 8 bases, and 4 bases lay outside the gene matches. Germline loops: CDR1 SNHLY, CDR2 FYNNEI. There are 14 residues in the CDR3. In DNA form, the CDR3 reads TGTGCCAGCGGGACTAGCGGGGGGGCCGCTGAGCAGTTCTTC. Protein sequence: CASGTSGGAAEQFF. Together with reference TRBV2 and TRBJ2-1, the CDR3 gives the full variable domain: EPEVTQTPSHQVTQMGQEVILRCVPISNHLYFYWYRQILGQKVEFLVSFYNNEISEKSEIFDDQFSVERPDGSNFTLKIRSTKLEDSAMYFCASGTSGGAAEQFFGPGTRLTVL.

The chain has TRBV28 and TRBJ1-5; no clear D. The CDR3 has 12 amino acids. The germline V gene encodes CDR1 MDHEN and CDR2 SYDVKM. Between the trimmed V and J ends, which lost 6 bases and 2 bases, there was a span of 5 bases. CDR3 residues: CASRVGNQPQHF. CDR3 nucleotides: TGTGCCAGCAGGGTCGGCAATCAGCCCCAGCATTTT.

V is TRBV7-9 and J is TRBJ1-4, with D possibly matching TRBD1 (6 bases). Trimming removed 5 bases at V and 5 bases at J, with 15 bases between. Germline V gene sequence: CDR1 SEHNR, CDR2 FQNEAQ (reference sequence). CDR3 length equals 15 residues. In DNA, the CDR3 is TGTGCCAGCAGCCCCACAGGGACCCCAAATGAAAAACTGTTTTTT. Translated, it gives CASSPTGTPNEKLFF.

V usage is TRBV5-1 and J usage is TRBJ2-7, with D perhaps TRBD1 or TRBD2 (5 bases each). The germline V and J ends were trimmed by 4 bases and 6 bases, with 14 bases remaining between them. Germline V lookup: CDR1 SGHRS, CDR2 YFSETQ. CDR3 length equals 13 residues. CDR3: CASSRSAGTEQYF. CDR3 bases: TGCGCCAGCAGCCGGAGTGCAGGGACCGAGCAGTACTTC. The variable domain in full, completed from reference TRBV5-1 and TRBJ2-7, reads KAGVTQTPRYLIKTRGQQVTLSCSPISGHRSVSWYQQTPGQGLQFLFEYFSETQRNKGNFPGRFSGRQFSNSRSEMNVSTLELGDSALYLCASSRSAGTEQYFGPGTRLTVT.

The chain carries TRBV10-2 and TRBJ1-1; D possibly corresponds to TRBD1 (5 bases). CDR3 length equals 13 residues. V was pared by 5 bases and J by 3 bases, with 10 bases between. Germline V gene sequence: CDR1 WSHSY, CDR2 SAAADI. The CDR3 here is CASSSRGDTEAFF. The CDR3 DNA follows: TGCGCCAGCAGTAGTCGGGGGGACACTGAAGCTTTCTTT.

The rearrangement links TRBV6-4 to TRBJ2-2; D possibly uses TRBD1 or TRBD2 (5 bases each). Germline V CDR1 and CDR2: MRHNA, SNTAGT. The V end lost 6 bases, the J end lost 0 bases, and 8 bases lay between the germline ends. This CDR3 is built from 14 residues. The CDR3 protein is CASRRDPNTGELFF. The DNA for the CDR3 is TGTGCCAGCAGGAGGGACCCGAACACCGGGGAGCTGTTTTTT.